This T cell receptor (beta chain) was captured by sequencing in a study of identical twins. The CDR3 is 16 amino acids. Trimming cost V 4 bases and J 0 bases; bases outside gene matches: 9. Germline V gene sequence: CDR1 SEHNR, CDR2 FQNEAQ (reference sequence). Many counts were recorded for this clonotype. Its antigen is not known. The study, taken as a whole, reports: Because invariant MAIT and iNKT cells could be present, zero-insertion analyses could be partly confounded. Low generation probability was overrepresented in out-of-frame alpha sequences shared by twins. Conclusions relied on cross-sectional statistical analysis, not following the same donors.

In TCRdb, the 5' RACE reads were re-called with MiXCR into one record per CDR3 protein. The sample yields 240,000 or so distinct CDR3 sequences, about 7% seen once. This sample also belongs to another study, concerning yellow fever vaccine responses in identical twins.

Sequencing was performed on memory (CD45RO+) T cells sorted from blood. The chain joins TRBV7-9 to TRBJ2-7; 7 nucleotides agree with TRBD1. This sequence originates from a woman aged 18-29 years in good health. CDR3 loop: CASSSGQDFSSYEQYV. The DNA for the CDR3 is TGTGCCAGCAGCTCCGGACAGGATTTTAGCTCCTACGAGCAGTACGTC.